This T cell receptor (beta chain) was retrieved from a study of blood T cell repertoires in COVID-19. Turning to the study itself: Samples came from the United States, Italy and Spain, spanning acute and convalescent COVID-19. In each case, the material was cDNA or gDNA derived from T cells, B-cell-depleted T cells, or PBMCs.

Under the authors' procedure: Amplification from reference gene primers served as the basis for estimated nucleated cell counts. The assay was immunoSEQ multiplex PCR, and TCRdb's table has in-frame clones only and misses some. The DNA gave D and trimming, while V, J and clone size come from that table. The sample carries approximately 50,000 clones, around 89% recorded once. The V gene's germline CDR1 is SGHRS and CDR2 YFSETQ. The length of the CDR3 is 16 residues. The ends lost 4 bases at V and 4 bases at J; junction bases unmatched: 10. This chain links TRBV5-1 with TRBJ1-4; 7 bases match TRBD1. The material sequenced was peripheral blood. The clonotype was recovered from a human donor in a cohort sampled during active COVID-19. The CDR3 loop reads CASSIGDSFINEKLFF. DNA of the CDR3: TGCGCCAGCAGCATCGGGGACAGCTTTATTAATGAAAAACTGTTTTTT.